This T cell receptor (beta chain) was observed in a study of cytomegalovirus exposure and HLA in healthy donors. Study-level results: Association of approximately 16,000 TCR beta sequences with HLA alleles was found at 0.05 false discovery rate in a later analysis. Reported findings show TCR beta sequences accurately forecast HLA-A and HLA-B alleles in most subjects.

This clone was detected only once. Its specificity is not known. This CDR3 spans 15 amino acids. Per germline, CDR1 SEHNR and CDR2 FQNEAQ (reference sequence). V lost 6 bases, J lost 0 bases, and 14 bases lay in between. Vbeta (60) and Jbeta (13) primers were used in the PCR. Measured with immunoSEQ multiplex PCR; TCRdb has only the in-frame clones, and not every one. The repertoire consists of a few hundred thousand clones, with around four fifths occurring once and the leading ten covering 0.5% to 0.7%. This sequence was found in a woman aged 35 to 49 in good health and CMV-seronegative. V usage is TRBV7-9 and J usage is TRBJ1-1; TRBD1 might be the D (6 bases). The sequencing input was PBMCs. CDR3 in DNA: TGTGCCAGCAGTTGGGGGGGCCGGATGAACACTGAAGCTTTCTTT. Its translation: CASSWGGRMNTEAFF.